This entry lists 9 T cell receptor beta chains sequenced from one sample in a study of OX40 agonist ivuxolimab in advanced cancers. Clones were sequenced by immunoSEQ multiplex PCR, and TCRdb holds only the in-frame ones, with some missing. The repertoire holds about 73,000 clones, about 86% seen once, with less than 3% in the top ten. The sequencing used CD4+ or CD8+ T cells sorted from blood, collected in a trial of the OX40 agonist ivuxolimab. These TCRs come from an adult with an advanced solid tumor such as melanoma, head and neck, liver or kidney cancer.

V gene TRBV11-3 combines with J gene TRBJ1-1, with D maybe TRBD1 (5 bases). The CDR3 spans 15 residues. Germline-derived CDR1 and CDR2 are SGHNT and YENEEA. Trimming cost V 5 bases and J 1 base, with 14 bases left between them. CDR3 protein: CASSRGTGRNTEAFF. CDR3 sequence (DNA): TGTGCCAGCAGCCGAGGGACGGGCAGGAACACTGAAGCTTTCTTT.

This sequence joins TRBV4-1 and TRBJ2-3; D remains unclear. The CDR3 is 13 amino acids. Germline-derived CDR1 and CDR2 are MGHRA and YSYEKL. V shed 4 bases and J shed 5 bases, with 10 bases lying between them. CDR3 sequence (DNA): TGCGCCAGCAGCCGAATACCCCGAGATACGCAGTATTTT. It translates to CASSRIPRDTQYF.

The chain employs TRBV7-9 and TRBJ2-1; D is perhaps TRBD1 or TRBD2 (5 bases each). Germline CDR1 SEHNR, CDR2 FQNEAQ (reference sequence). The CDR3 has 16 residues. V was clipped by 5 bases and J by 6 bases, with 20 bases between them. The CDR3 DNA reads as TGTGCCAGCAGCCGAAGCCGGGACGTATTGGCCAATGAGCAGTTCTTC. Protein product: CASSRSRDVLANEQFF.

The J gene is TRBJ2-7, the V gene TRBV18, with TRBD1 identical over 9 bases. Germline V lookup: CDR1 KGHSH, CDR2 LQKENI. V was pared by 3 bases and J by 2 bases, with 11 bases of the junction left unmatched. This CDR3 has 17 amino acids. Here the CDR3 reads CASSPKASGTGTYEQYF. As DNA, the CDR3 is TGTGCCAGCTCACCGAAAGCATCCGGGACAGGGACCTACGAGCAGTACTTC.

DNA for the CDR3: TGTGCCAGCAGCTTAAAGGGACAGGGGGCCGTAGTGACAACTGAAGCTTTCTTT. It encodes CASSLKGQGAVVTTEAFF. The V gene is TRBV7-2, the J gene TRBJ1-1; 12 bases line up with TRBD1. The germline V gene encodes CDR1 SGHTA and CDR2 FQGNSA. Losses at the gene ends were 2 bases for V and 5 bases for J; bases not matched to a gene: 12. The length of the CDR3 is 18 residues.

The table lists this clone with many counts. The rearrangement links TRBV11-2 to TRBJ1-1; D possibly corresponds to TRBD1 (5 bases). In germline, CDR1 is SGHAT, CDR2 FQNNGV. CDR3 length: 14 residues. V was clipped by 0 bases and J by 11 bases, with 16 bases between them. The CDR3 loop reads CASSLEPGPQGAFF. In DNA form, the CDR3 reads TGTGCCAGCAGCTTAGAGCCGGGACCCCAAGGGGCTTTCTTT. Combining the CDR3 with reference TRBV11-2 and TRBJ1-1 gives the whole variable domain EAGVAQSPRYKIIEKRQSVAFWCNPISGHATLYWYQQILGQGPKLLIQFQNNGVVDDSQLPKDRFSAERLKGVDSTLKIQPAKLEDSAVYLCASSLEPGPQGAFFGQGTRLTVV.

This clone was picked up one time. The CDR3 is CATRVGGPNTGELFF. CDR3 DNA: TGTGCCACCAGAGTAGGGGGTCCGAACACCGGGGAGCTGTTTTTT. J is TRBJ2-2 and V is TRBV15, with D possibly TRBD1 on 6 matching bases. Germline lookup yields CDR1 LNHNV and CDR2 YYDKDF (reference sequence). Trimming stripped 6 bases from V and 0 bases from J, with 11 bases between. This CDR3 is built from 15 residues.

The V gene is TRBV7-9, the J gene TRBJ2-7; possibly TRBD1 for D (5 bases). Germline CDR1 reads SEHNR; CDR2 reads FQNEAQ (reference sequence). The V gene lost 0 bases and the J gene lost 5 bases, with 11 bases spanning the gap. CDR3 length: 14 residues. CDR3 sequence: CASSLAPGLNEQYF. The CDR3 region has the DNA TGTGCCAGCAGCTTAGCCCCAGGGCTCAACGAGCAGTACTTC.

V usage is TRBV5-8 and J usage is TRBJ2-3, with TRBD2 identical over 10 bases. The CDR3 consists of 16 residues. The junction had 8 bases not matched to a gene; V was cut back by 2 bases and J by 5 bases. Germline CDR1 is SGHTS and CDR2 is YDEGEE. The CDR3 protein is CASSFLTAGGLDTQYF. The CDR3 bases are TGTGCCAGCAGCTTTCTTACAGCGGGAGGGTTAGATACGCAGTATTTT.